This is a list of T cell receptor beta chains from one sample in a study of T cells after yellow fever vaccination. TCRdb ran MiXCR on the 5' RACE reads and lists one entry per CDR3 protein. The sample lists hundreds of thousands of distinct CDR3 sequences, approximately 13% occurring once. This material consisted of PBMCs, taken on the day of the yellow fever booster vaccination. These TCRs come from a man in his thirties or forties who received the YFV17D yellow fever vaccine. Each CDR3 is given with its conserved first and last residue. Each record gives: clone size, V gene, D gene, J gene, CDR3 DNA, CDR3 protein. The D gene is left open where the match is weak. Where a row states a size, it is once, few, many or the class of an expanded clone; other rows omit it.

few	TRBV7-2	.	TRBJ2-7	TGTGCCAGCAGCCTGCGCCGGCAGTTCTCCTACGAGCAGTACTTC	CASSLRRQFSYEQYF
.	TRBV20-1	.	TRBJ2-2	TGCAGTGCTAGAAGCAGCGGAACGAACACCGGGGAGCTGTTTTTT	CSARSSGTNTGELFF
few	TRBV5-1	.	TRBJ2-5	TGCGCCAGCAGCTTGGTAGTTGGTGCGGGTATTCAAGAGACCCAGTACTTC	CASSLVVGAGIQETQYF
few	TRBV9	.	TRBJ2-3	TGTGCCAGCAGCGTAGTAGCAGGGTCGAGCACAGATACGCAGTATTTT	CASSVVAGSSTDTQYF
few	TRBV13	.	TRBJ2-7	TGTGCCAGCAGCTTAGTTAGTACCCCTTACGAGCAGTACTTC	CASSLVSTPYEQYF
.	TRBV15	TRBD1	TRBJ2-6	TGTGCCACCAGCAAAGCGACAGGGGTTAGGTCTGGGGCCAACGTCCTGACTTTC	CATSKATGVRSGANVLTF
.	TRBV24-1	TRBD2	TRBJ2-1	TGTGCCACCAGTGATTCGGACCTAGCGGGAGGGCCCGGTGAGCAGTTCTTC	CATSDSDLAGGPGEQFF
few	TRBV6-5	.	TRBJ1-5	TGTGCCAGCAGCCCACAGCAGTTTAGCAATCAGCCCCAGCATTTT	CASSPQQFSNQPQHF
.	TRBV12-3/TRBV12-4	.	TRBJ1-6	TGTGCCAGCACCCCGGGGGGTAGTTCACCCCTCCACTTT	CASTPGGSSPLHF
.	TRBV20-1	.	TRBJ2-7	TGCAGTGCTAGAGGCCCCGGACAGTACGAGCAGTACTTC	CSARGPGQYEQYF
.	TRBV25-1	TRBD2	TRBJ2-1	TGTGCCAGCAGGGAAGCGGGATTCTACAATGAGCAGTTCTTC	CASREAGFYNEQFF
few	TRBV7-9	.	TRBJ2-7	TGTGCCAGCAGCTTCGGGGAGAAGCCTTACGAGCAGTACTTC	CASSFGEKPYEQYF
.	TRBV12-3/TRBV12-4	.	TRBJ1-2	TGTGCCAGCAGACCCGACCTAAACTATGGCTACACCTTC	CASRPDLNYGYTF
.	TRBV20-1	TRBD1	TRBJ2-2	TGCAGTGCTACAAGGGACAGCTCGCACACCGGGGAGCTGTTTTTT	CSATRDSSHTGELFF
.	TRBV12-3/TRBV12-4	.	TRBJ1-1	TGTGCCAGCAGCCTTGGACGCAGGGGCGGCACTGAAGCTTTCTTT	CASSLGRRGGTEAFF
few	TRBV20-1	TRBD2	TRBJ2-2	TGCAGTGCTAGGTCTCTACCTGGGGCGGGAGGGACCGGGGAGCTGTTTTTT	CSARSLPGAGGTGELFF
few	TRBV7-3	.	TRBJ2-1	TGTGCCAGCAGCTCCGCAGAGTTCGGTGAGCAGTTCTTC	CASSSAEFGEQFF
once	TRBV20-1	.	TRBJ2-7	TGCAGTGCTAGAGATTTGAGGACTGCCTACGAGCAGTACTTC	CSARDLRTAYEQYF
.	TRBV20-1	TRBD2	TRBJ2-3	TGCAGTGCTCCTGACAAGCGGGGAAACACAGATACGCAGTATTTT	CSAPDKRGNTDTQYF
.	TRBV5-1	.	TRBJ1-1	TGCGCCAGCAGCGACCGTGGAGGGACTGAAGCTTTCTTT	CASSDRGGTEAFF
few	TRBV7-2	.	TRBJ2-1	TGTGCCAGCAGCTCCCCGGTAAGGAATGAGCAGTTCTTC	CASSSPVRNEQFF
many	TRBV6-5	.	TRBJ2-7	TGTGCCAGCAGCTCCCCGGGAAGCTCCTACGAGCAGTACTTC	CASSSPGSSYEQYF
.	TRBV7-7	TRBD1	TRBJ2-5	TGTGCTAGCAGCCCACGACAGGGGGTTGTGGAGACCCAGTACTTC	CASSPRQGVVETQYF
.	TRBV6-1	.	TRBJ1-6	TGTGCCAGCAAACAGGACCCAAATTCACCCCTCCACTTT	CASKQDPNSPLHF
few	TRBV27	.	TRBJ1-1	TGTGCCAGCAGAAGTGAAGCTTTCTTT	CASRSEAFF
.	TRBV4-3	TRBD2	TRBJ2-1	TGCGCCAGCAGCCAAGAGGGACTAAACCTCTTCAATGAGCAGTTCTTC	CASSQEGLNLFNEQFF
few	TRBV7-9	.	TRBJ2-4	TGTGCCAGCAGCTCTTCACAGGGATTGAACATTCAGTACTTC	CASSSSQGLNIQYF
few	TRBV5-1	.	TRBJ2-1	TGCGCCAGCAGCACCGTAGCGATTACCTACAATGAGCAGTTCTTC	CASSTVAITYNEQFF
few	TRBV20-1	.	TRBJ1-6	TGCAGTGTAGGGCCGAGCTCCTATAATTCACCCCTCCACTTT	CSVGPSSYNSPLHF
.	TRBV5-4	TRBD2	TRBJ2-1	TGTGCCAGCAGCGCCGGGACTAGGATAGCATATGAGCAGTTCTTC	CASSAGTRIAYEQFF
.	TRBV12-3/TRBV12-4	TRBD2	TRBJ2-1	TGTGCCAGCACCAGACTAGCGGGAGGGGTTGAGCAGTTCTTC	CASTRLAGGVEQFF
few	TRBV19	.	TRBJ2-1	TGTGCCAGTAGTACGGGAGCAGGGAATGAGCAGTTCTTC	CASSTGAGNEQFF
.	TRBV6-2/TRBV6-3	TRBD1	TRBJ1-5	TGTGCCAGCACTCGACTCCGGGACAGGGGTCAGCCCCAGCATTTT	CASTRLRDRGQPQHF
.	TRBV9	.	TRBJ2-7	TGTGCCAGCAGCCCGACAGGACAGAGCTCCTACGAGCAGTACTTC	CASSPTGQSSYEQYF
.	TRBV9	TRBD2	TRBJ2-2	TGTGCCGGCTCCCCGGGACTAGCGGACACCGGGGAGCTGTTTTTT	CAGSPGLADTGELFF
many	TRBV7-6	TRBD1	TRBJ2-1	TGTGCCAGCAGCTCCCCTGACAGGGGGCTTAATGAGCAGTTCTTC	CASSSPDRGLNEQFF
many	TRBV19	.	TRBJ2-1	TGTGCCAGTAGTATAACAGGGATCAATGAGCAGTTCTTC	CASSITGINEQFF
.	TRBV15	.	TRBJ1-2	TGTGCCACCAGCCTAAGACATTCGTACTATGGCTACACCTTC	CATSLRHSYYGYTF
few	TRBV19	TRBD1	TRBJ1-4	TGTGCCAGTAGTATCGCACAGGGGAAAGAAAAACTGTTTTTT	CASSIAQGKEKLFF
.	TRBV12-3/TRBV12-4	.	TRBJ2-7	TGTGCCAGCAGTGCGGAGACTGGCTACGAGCAGTACTTC	CASSAETGYEQYF
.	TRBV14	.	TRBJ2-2	TGTGCCAGCAGCCTGCTGCGGAACACCGGGGAGCTGTTTTTT	CASSLLRNTGELFF
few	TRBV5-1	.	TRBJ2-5	TGCGCCAGCAGCTCCACGGTCGGGGAGACCCAGTACTTC	CASSSTVGETQYF
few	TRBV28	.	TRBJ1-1	TGTGCCAGCAGTTTAATAGACCGGACCAGGGCAGGAGCTTTCTTT	CASSLIDRTRAGAFF
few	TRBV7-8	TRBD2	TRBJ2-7	TGTGCCAGCAGCTTAGCAGGGACTAGCGGGAGACCGGGCGAGCAGTACTTC	CASSLAGTSGRPGEQYF
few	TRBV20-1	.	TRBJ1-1	TGCAGTGCCCCCAGGGTCGGATTGAACACTGAAGCTTTCTTT	CSAPRVGLNTEAFF
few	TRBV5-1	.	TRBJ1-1	TGCGCCAGCAGCTTGATAGTGAACACTGAAGCTTTCTTT	CASSLIVNTEAFF
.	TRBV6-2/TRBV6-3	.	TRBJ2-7	TGTGCCAGCAGTTCAGACATAATTGCGACTCAGTACTTC	CASSSDIIATQYF
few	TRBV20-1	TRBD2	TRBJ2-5	TGCAGTGCTAGAGATGGTGGGGGGGAAGAGACCCAGTACTTC	CSARDGGGEETQYF
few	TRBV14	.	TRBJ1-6	TGTGCCAGCAGCCAAGATCTTGCGCCAGTTCATTCACCCCTCCACTTT	CASSQDLAPVHSPLHF
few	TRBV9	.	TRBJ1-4	TGTGCCAGCAGCGTAGACTCCAGAGCAGGAGAAAAACTGTTTTTT	CASSVDSRAGEKLFF
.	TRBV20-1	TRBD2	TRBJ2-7	TGCAGTGCTCCCCTAGCGGGAGTGCACGAGCAGTACTTC	CSAPLAGVHEQYF
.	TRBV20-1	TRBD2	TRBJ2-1	TGCAGTGCTAGTGATCCGTGGGGGGGAGGGCTCTACAATGAGCAGTTCTTC	CSASDPWGGGLYNEQFF
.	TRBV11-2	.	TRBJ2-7	TGTGCCAGCAGCTTAAAAAGGACGCCATCCTACGAGCAGTACTTC	CASSLKRTPSYEQYF
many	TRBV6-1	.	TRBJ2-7	TGTGCCAGCACCCCCGAAGGCCGCCCCTACGAGCAGTACTTC	CASTPEGRPYEQYF
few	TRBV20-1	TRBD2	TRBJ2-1	TGCAGTGCCCCCGATCTAGCGGGAGCCTACAATGAGCAGTTCTTC	CSAPDLAGAYNEQFF
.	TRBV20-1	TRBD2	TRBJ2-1	TGCAGTGCTAATACTGGGACTAGCGTATACAATGAGCAGTTCTTC	CSANTGTSVYNEQFF
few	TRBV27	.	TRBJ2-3	TGTGCCAGCAGTCCAAGGGCGGCCGATACGCAGTATTTT	CASSPRAADTQYF
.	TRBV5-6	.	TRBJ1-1	TGTGCCAGCAGCTGGCAGGGGACTAACACTGAAGCTTTCTTT	CASSWQGTNTEAFF
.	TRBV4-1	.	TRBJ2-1	TGCGCCAGCAGCCAAGGGCGGGACACCTACAATGAGCAGTTCTTC	CASSQGRDTYNEQFF
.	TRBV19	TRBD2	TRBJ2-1	TGTGCCAGTAGTCGGTTGGGTCTACGGGAGGGACGTAATAATGAGCAGTTCTTC	CASSRLGLREGRNNEQFF